One and the same sample provided the 28 T cell receptor beta chains below, sequenced in a study of early T cells in non-severe SARS-CoV-2 infection. Each CDR3 protein gets one entry after TCRdb re-called the 5' RACE reads with MiXCR. The sample includes 99,000 or so distinct CDR3 sequences, over 15% seen only once; the top ten take 1.3%. The sample was whole blood. All receptors derive from an adult who was a healthcare worker with PCR-confirmed SARS-CoV-2 infection or an uninfected control (not recorded which).

As concerns this clonotype: Since a much larger clone is just one base distant, this may be a read error. This sequence joins TRBV28 and TRBJ2-7, with unresolved D. This CDR3 is 13 amino acids long. CDR1 MDHEN and CDR2 SYDVKM come from the germline V gene. The CDR3 coding sequence is TGTGCCGGCAGTGGTCAGCGATCCTACGAGCAGTACTTC. It codes for CAGSGQRSYEQYF. The full variable domain, with the rest looked up from reference TRBV28 and TRBJ2-7, is DVKVTQSSRYLVKRTGEKVFLECVQDMDHENMFWYRQDPGLGLRLIYFSYDVKMKEKGDIPEGYSVSREKKERFSLILESASTNQTSMYLCAGSGQRSYEQYFGPGTRLTVT.

This clonotype was counted many times. This chain joins TRBV27 and TRBJ2-6; 10 nucleotides match TRBD1. The CDR3 contains 19 residues. V lost 3 bases and J lost 1; bases outside the gene matches: 9. Germline CDR1 and CDR2: MNHEY and SMNVEV (reference sequence). This CDR3 is CASSFLTGTGVSGANVLTF. For the CDR3, the DNA is TGTGCCAGCAGTTTCCTAACCGGGACAGGGGTATCTGGGGCCAACGTCCTGACTTTC.

This clonotype was found a few times. The V call is TRBV28, the J call TRBJ2-7; 8 nucleotides align to TRBD1. The CDR3 length is 13 residues. From germline, CDR1 is MDHEN and CDR2 SYDVKM. The V segment lost 10 bases and the J segment 3 bases; nucleotides outside the gene matches: 8. CDR3 DNA sequence: TGTGCCATCTCGGACAGGGATCTCTACGAGCAGTACTTC. This sequence encodes CAISDRDLYEQYF.

In regard to this clonotype: At one of its ends the junction is not consistent with the germline gene, which may arise from a read error. CDR3 protein: CVSSGGGPSSYNEQFF. The CDR3 DNA follows: TGTGTCAGCAGCGGAGGGGGTCCAAGCTCCTACAATGAGCAGTTCTTC. This sequence joins TRBV9 and TRBJ2-1, with D perhaps matching TRBD1 or TRBD2 (6 bases each). The length of the CDR3 is 16 residues. Germline V CDR1 and CDR2: SGDLS, YYNGEE.

The chain has TRBV7-6 and TRBJ2-7, with TRBD1 matching 8 bases. The germline gives CDR1 SGHVS, CDR2 FNYEAQ. The CDR3 contains 16 residues. V gave up 1 base and J gave up 5 bases; unmatched junction bases: 10. CDR3 in amino acids: CASSLEGPGQADEQYF. Written as DNA, the CDR3 is TGTGCCAGCAGCTTAGAAGGGCCGGGACAGGCCGACGAGCAGTACTTC.

The chain joins TRBV7-9 to TRBJ2-1; maybe TRBD1 (6 bases). The CDR3 consists of 16 residues. V was cut by 1 base and J by 6 bases, with 16 bases left in between. Germline V gene lookup returns CDR1 SEHNR and CDR2 FQNEAQ (reference sequence). This chain's CDR3 is CASSLGLAGERNEQFF. In DNA form, the CDR3 reads TGTGCCAGCAGCTTAGGCCTGGCAGGGGAGCGCAATGAGCAGTTCTTC.

The chain's CDR3 is CASSDSPGLEQYF. CDR3 sequence (DNA): TGCGCCAGCAGTGATTCGCCGGGACTGGAACAGTATTTT. The genes are TRBV10-1 and TRBJ2-3; D possibly corresponds to TRBD2 (6 bases). This CDR3 has 13 residues. The V end lost 3 bases, the J end lost 12 bases, and 16 bases lay between the germline ends. Germline V gives CDR1 WNHNN, CDR2 SYGVQD (reference sequence).

The J gene is TRBJ2-7, the V gene TRBV20-1; D is ambiguous. In germline, CDR1 is DFQATT, CDR2 SNEGSKA (reference sequence). This CDR3 has 13 residues. V was pared by 1 base and J by 0 bases, with 7 bases between. The CDR3 spells CSARVGSSYEQYF. The CDR3 DNA reads TGCAGTGCTAGAGTCGGGTCCTCCTACGAGCAGTACTTC.

The table lists this clonotype with a count of one. The gene calls are TRBV20-1 and TRBJ2-2, with 12 positions matching TRBD2. The V gene end was trimmed by 6 bases and the J gene end by 3 bases; junction bases not matched to a gene: 5. The CDR3 is made up of 15 amino acids. Germline assignment: CDR1 DFQATT and CDR2 SNEGSKA (reference sequence). The CDR3 DNA follows: TGCAGTGCCAAGACTAGCGGGAGAGACACCGGGGAGCTGTTTTTT. Amino acids: CSAKTSGRDTGELFF.

The sample holds one count of this clonotype. The V gene is TRBV3-1, the J gene TRBJ2-1; unclear D gene. Germline CDR1 is LGHDT and CDR2 is YNNKEL (reference sequence). CDR3 size: 15 residues. V gave up 4 bases and J gave up 5 bases, with 15 bases separating them. DNA of the CDR3: TGTGCCAGCAGCCCATACCCGGGTCCTCACAATGAGCAGTTCTTC. Its protein product is CASSPYPGPHNEQFF.

This clonotype has only a few counts. The chain joins TRBV10-2 to TRBJ1-1; D remains unclear. The CDR3 has 14 amino acids. The germline V gene encodes CDR1 WSHSY and CDR2 SAAADI. Trimming took 8 bases from V and 11 from J, leaving 24 bases between them. In DNA form, the CDR3 reads TGCGCCAGCCCTGACGCCAGAACTTTTGGCTGGGCTTTCTTT. Amino acid sequence: CASPDARTFGWAFF.

This clonotype was observed a few times. V gene TRBV6-5 combines with J gene TRBJ2-1, with TRBD1 identical over 9 bases. V trimming: 6 bases; J trimming: 4 bases; junction bases outside the gene matches: 4. The germline V gene has CDR1 MNHEY and CDR2 SVGAGI. This CDR3 is 14 amino acids long. The CDR3 sequence: CASSLDRGYNEQFF. The DNA for the CDR3 is TGTGCCAGCAGCCTGGACAGGGGTTACAATGAGCAGTTCTTC.

The V and J genes are TRBV19 and TRBJ1-1; D gene unclear. This CDR3 has 14 amino acids. Germline loops: CDR1 LNHDA, CDR2 SQIVND (reference sequence). The V end was cut by 7 bases, the J end by 3 bases, with 15 bases between. CDR3 loop: CASMSGRLDTEAFF. For the CDR3, the DNA is TGTGCCAGTATGAGCGGGAGGCTAGACACTGAAGCTTTCTTT. Full variable domain (remainder filled in from reference TRBV19 and TRBJ1-1): DGGITQSPKYLFRKEGQNVTLSCEQNLNHDAMYWYRQDPGQGLRLIYYSQIVNDFQKGDIAEGYSVSREKKESFPLTVTSAQKNPTAFYLCASMSGRLDTEAFFGQGTRLTVV.

This clonotype occurred a few times. The rearrangement uses TRBV28 and TRBJ2-2; D is unresolved. Germline lookup yields CDR1 MDHEN and CDR2 SYDVKM. V lost 3 bases and J 4 bases, leaving 6 bases between the germline ends. CDR3 size: 13 residues. The CDR3 region has the DNA TGTGCCAGCAGTTTGACGGGCACCGGGGAGCTGTTTTTT. This sequence encodes CASSLTGTGELFF.

This clonotype was counted only a few times. This sequence joins TRBV29-1 and TRBJ1-1; 8 bases agree with TRBD1. CDR3 length equals 14 residues. V lost 1 base to trimming and J lost 5 bases; unmatched junction nucleotides: 6. CDR1 SQVTM and CDR2 ANQGSEA come from the germline V gene. CDR3 DNA sequence: TGCAGCGTTGAAGGGGCAGGGGGCATGACTGAAGCTTTCTTT. Its protein product is CSVEGAGGMTEAFF.

The chain has TRBV11-3 and TRBJ2-1, with 11 bases aligning to TRBD2. V lost 1 base to trimming and J lost 5 bases; unmatched junction nucleotides: 7. Per the germline V gene, CDR1 is SGHNT and CDR2 is YENEEA. The CDR3 contains 17 residues. The DNA for the CDR3 is TGTGCCAGCAGCTTAGGGGCTAGCGGGGGGCTGAACAATGAGCAGTTCTTC. Its translation: CASSLGASGGLNNEQFF.

This chain links TRBV6-5 with TRBJ2-1, with 7 bases identical to TRBD2. With V trimmed by 2 bases and J by 0 bases, 7 bases remained unmatched. From germline, CDR1 is MNHEY and CDR2 SVGAGI. The CDR3 runs to 17 residues. CDR3 in amino acids: CASSYPQGGSSYNEQFF. The CDR3 bases are TGTGCCAGCAGTTACCCGCAGGGCGGGAGCTCCTACAATGAGCAGTTCTTC.

This clonotype has just a few counts. V is TRBV7-7 and J is TRBJ2-7, with TRBD1 matching 11 bases. The CDR3 is made up of 13 amino acids. CDR1 and CDR2 (germline): SSHAT, FNYEAQ (reference sequence). V lost 4 bases to trimming and J lost 6 bases; unmatched junction nucleotides: 2. The CDR3 DNA reads as TGTGCCAGCAGCTGGGGGACAGGGGGCGAGCAGTACTTC. Its translation is CASSWGTGGEQYF.

This clonotype came up many times. CDR3 in amino acids: CASSLGGRENEKLFF. The CDR3, as DNA: TGTGCCAGCAGCTTAGGAGGCAGGGAAAATGAAAAACTGTTTTTT. This rearrangement joins TRBV7-9 to TRBJ1-4; weak D call: TRBD1 (5 bases). Germline CDR1 SEHNR, CDR2 FQNEAQ (reference sequence). V lost 1 base and J 5 bases, leaving 11 bases between the germline ends. This CDR3 is built from 15 residues.

This clonotype was seen a handful of times. This chain connects TRBV12-3 or TRBV12-4 to TRBJ1-2; the match to TRBD1 covers 7 bases. The CDR3 length is 15 residues. Trimming at V came to 1 base and at J to 7 bases, leaving 9 bases not matched to a gene. CDR3 coding DNA: TGTGCCAGCAGTTTAGTCAGGGGGGGTCCCTTTGGCTACACCTTC. Residues: CASSLVRGGPFGYTF.

This chain connects TRBV6-2 or TRBV6-3 to TRBJ2-1; 9 bases fit TRBD2. Trimming at V came to 4 bases and at J to 4 bases, leaving 5 bases not matched to a gene. CDR1 is MNHEY, CDR2 SVGEGT, per germline. The CDR3 has 15 residues. CDR3: CASSSQAGGYNEQFF. The DNA for the CDR3 is TGTGCCAGCAGTTCGCAAGCGGGGGGTTACAATGAGCAGTTCTTC.

In regard to this clonotype: This may be a read error: a much more frequent sequence differs by one nucleotide. The chain joins TRBV7-2 to TRBJ2-3; weak D call: TRBD2 (5 bases). The CDR3 consists of 15 residues. Deletions cut 1 base from V and 4 bases from J, with 12 bases between. Germline values: CDR1 SGHTA, CDR2 FQGNSA. The chain's CDR3 is CASSLVRRASDTQYF. The CDR3 DNA follows: TGTGCCAGCAGCTTAGTCCGGCGGGCATCAGATACGCAGTATTTT. Based on the CDR3 plus reference TRBV7-2 and TRBJ2-3, the full variable domain is GAGVSQSPSNKVTEKGKDVELRCDPISGHTALYWYRQSLGQGLEFLIYFQGNSAPDKSGLPSDRFSAERTGGSVSTLTIQRTQQEDSAVYLCASSLVRRASDTQYFGPGTRLTVL.

This clonotype has at least ten counts. This chain links TRBV5-6 with TRBJ2-7; TRBD2 might be the D (5 bases). This CDR3 contains 14 residues. The V gene lost 1 base and the J gene lost 2 bases, with 10 bases spanning the gap. Germline values: CDR1 SGHDT, CDR2 YYEEEE. The CDR3 DNA is TGTGCCAGCAGCTTGACCGGACTCGCCTACGAGCAGTACTTC. The encoded protein is CASSLTGLAYEQYF.

The rearrangement joins TRBV28 to TRBJ2-4; TRBD1 matches 8 bases. The trim removed 2 bases at V and 7 bases at J, leaving 7 bases unmatched. Germline V gene lookup returns CDR1 MDHEN and CDR2 SYDVKM. The CDR3 runs to 15 residues. CDR3: CASSLEDREANIQYF. The CDR3 nucleotides are TGTGCCAGCAGTTTAGAGGACAGGGAGGCGAACATTCAGTACTTC.

This clonotype was detected only a few times. The chain has TRBV2 and TRBJ2-2; D call uncertain. This CDR3 is built from 15 residues. V shed 2 bases and J shed 2 bases, with 9 bases lying between them. The germline CDR1 and CDR2 sequences are SNHLY and FYNNEI. This CDR3 is CASSEFPANTGELFF. CDR3 coding DNA: TGTGCCAGCAGTGAATTCCCAGCAAACACCGGGGAGCTGTTTTTT.

CDR3 residues: CASRSHRATNEKLFF. CDR3 sequence (DNA): TGTGCCAGCAGAAGCCACAGGGCAACTAATGAAAAACTGTTTTTT. The chain joins TRBV6-6 to TRBJ1-4; maybe TRBD1 (6 bases). The length of the CDR3 is 15 residues. Between the trimmed V and J ends, which lost 6 bases and 0 bases, there was a span of 11 bases. The germline gives CDR1 MNHNY, CDR2 SVGAGI (reference sequence).

This clonotype was detected only a few times. This chain links TRBV4-3 with TRBJ2-5; 11 bases map to TRBD2. With V trimmed by 1 base and J by 5 bases, 6 bases remained unmatched. Per the germline V gene, CDR1 is LGHNA and CDR2 is YSLEER. CDR3 size: 16 residues. CDR3: CASSQGLAGSRETQYF. DNA for the CDR3: TGCGCCAGCAGCCAAGGACTAGCGGGATCACGGGAGACCCAGTACTTC.

The V call is TRBV11-2, the J call TRBJ2-7; 9 nucleotides match TRBD1. The CDR3 extends over 14 amino acids. Germline V gives CDR1 SGHAT, CDR2 FQNNGV. With 3 bases clipped from V and 3 bases from J, the junction kept 3 bases outside the gene matches. This CDR3 reads CASSLTTGGYEQYF. Here the CDR3 DNA reads TGTGCCAGCAGCTTGACGACAGGGGGCTACGAGCAGTACTTC. Looking up the rest from reference TRBV11-2 and TRBJ2-7 gives the full variable domain: EAGVAQSPRYKIIEKRQSVAFWCNPISGHATLYWYQQILGQGPKLLIQFQNNGVVDDSQLPKDRFSAERLKGVDSTLKIQPAKLEDSAVYLCASSLTTGGYEQYFGPGTRLTVT.